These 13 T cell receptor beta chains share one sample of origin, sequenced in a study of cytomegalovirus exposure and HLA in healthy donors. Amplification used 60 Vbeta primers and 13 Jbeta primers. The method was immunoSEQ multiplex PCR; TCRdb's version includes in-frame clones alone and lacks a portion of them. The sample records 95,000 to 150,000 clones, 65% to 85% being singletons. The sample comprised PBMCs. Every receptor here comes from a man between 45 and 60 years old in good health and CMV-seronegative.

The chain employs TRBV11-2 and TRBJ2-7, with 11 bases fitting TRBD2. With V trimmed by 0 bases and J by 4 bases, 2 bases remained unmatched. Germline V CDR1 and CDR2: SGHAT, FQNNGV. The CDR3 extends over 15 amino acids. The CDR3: CASSLEGTSGYEQYF. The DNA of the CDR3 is TGTGCCAGCAGCTTAGAAGGGACTAGCGGTTACGAGCAGTACTTC.

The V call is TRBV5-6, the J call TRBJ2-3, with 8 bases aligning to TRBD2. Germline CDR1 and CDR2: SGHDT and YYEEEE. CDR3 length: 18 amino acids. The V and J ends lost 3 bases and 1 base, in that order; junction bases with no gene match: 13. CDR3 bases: TGTGCCAGCAGCTCTTTAGCGGGACCCCGGGGGGGCACAGATACGCAGTATTTT. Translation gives CASSSLAGPRGGTDTQYF. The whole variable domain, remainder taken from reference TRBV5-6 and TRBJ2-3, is DAGVTQSPTHLIKTRGQQVTLRCSPKSGHDTVSWYQQALGQGPQFIFQYYEEEERQRGNFPDRFSGHQFPNYSSELNVNALLLGDSALYLCASSSLAGPRGGTDTQYFGPGTRLTVL.

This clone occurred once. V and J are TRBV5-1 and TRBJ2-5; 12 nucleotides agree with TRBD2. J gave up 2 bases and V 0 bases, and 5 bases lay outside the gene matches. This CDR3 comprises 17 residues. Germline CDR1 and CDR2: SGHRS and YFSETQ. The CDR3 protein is CASSLARTSGAQETQYF. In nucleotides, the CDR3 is TGCGCCAGCAGCTTGGCCCGGACTAGCGGGGCACAAGAGACCCAGTACTTC.

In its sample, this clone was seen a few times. CDR3 residues: CASRTSGRGLETQYF. CDR3 sequence (DNA): TGTGCCAGTAGGACGAGCGGGAGAGGATTAGAGACCCAGTACTTC. This chain joins TRBV19 and TRBJ2-5; 8 positions match TRBD2. CDR1 LNHDA and CDR2 SQIVND come from the germline V gene (reference sequence). The J segment lost 4 bases and the V segment lost 6 bases, leaving 10 bases of the junction unmatched. The CDR3 spans 15 residues.

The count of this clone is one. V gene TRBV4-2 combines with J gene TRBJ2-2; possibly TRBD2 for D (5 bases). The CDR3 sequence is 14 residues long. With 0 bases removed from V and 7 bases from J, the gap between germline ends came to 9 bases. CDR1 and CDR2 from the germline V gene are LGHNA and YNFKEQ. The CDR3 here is CASSQDRAGGELFF. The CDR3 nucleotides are TGTGCCAGCAGCCAAGATAGGGCGGGCGGGGAGCTGTTTTTT.

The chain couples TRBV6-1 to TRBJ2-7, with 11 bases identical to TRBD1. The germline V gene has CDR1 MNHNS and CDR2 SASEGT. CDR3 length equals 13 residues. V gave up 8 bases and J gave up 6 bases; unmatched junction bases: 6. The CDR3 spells CASLRDRGSEQYF. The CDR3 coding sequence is TGTGCCAGCCTCCGGGACAGGGGGAGCGAGCAGTACTTC.

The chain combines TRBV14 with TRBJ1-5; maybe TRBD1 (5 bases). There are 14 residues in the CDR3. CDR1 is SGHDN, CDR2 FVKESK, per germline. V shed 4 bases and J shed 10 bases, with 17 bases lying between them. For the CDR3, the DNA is TGTGCCAGCAGCCCCTCGGGGGGTCATCGTCCCCAGCATTTT. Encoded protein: CASSPSGGHRPQHF.

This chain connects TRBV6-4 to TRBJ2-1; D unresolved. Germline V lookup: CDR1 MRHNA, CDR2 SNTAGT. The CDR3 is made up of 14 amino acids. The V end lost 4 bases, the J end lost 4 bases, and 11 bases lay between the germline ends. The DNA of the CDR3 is TGTGCCAGCAGTGCCCGAGGCGGTTACAATGAGCAGTTCTTC. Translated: CASSARGGYNEQFF.

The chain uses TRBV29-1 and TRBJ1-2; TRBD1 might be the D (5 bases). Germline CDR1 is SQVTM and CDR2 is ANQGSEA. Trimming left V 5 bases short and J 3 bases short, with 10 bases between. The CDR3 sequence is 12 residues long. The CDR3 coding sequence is TGCAGCGTTCTGGGGGGGGACTATGGCTACACCTTC. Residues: CSVLGGDYGYTF.

Here the CDR3 reads CASSLGLESTEAFF. DNA of the CDR3: TGTGCCAGCAGCTTGGGTCTCGAGTCCACTGAAGCTTTCTTT. V usage is TRBV5-4 and J usage is TRBJ1-1; no firm D call. The CDR3 has 14 amino acids. Trimming stripped 0 bases from V and 4 bases from J, with 10 bases between. The V gene's germline CDR1 is SGHNT and CDR2 YYREEE (reference sequence).

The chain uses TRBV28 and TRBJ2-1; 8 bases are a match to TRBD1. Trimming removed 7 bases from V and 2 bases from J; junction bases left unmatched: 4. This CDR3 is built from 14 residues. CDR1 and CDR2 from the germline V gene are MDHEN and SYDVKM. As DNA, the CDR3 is TGTGCCAGCATTTCAGGGGGCCCCTACAATGAGCAGTTCTTC. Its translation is CASISGGPYNEQFF.

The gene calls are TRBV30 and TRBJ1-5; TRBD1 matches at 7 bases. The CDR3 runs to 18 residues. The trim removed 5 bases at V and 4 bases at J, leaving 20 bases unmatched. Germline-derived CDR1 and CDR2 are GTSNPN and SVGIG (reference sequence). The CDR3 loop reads CAWWPFRDSIEGNQPQHF. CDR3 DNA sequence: TGTGCCTGGTGGCCTTTTAGGGACAGTATAGAGGGGAATCAGCCCCAGCATTTT.

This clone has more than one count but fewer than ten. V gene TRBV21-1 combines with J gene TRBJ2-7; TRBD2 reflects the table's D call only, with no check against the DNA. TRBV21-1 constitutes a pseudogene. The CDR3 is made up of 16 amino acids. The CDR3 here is CASSKVREARPYEQYF. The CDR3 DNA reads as TGTGCCAGCAGCAAAGTGAGAGAAGCGAGACCCTACGAGCAGTACTTC.